What follows is one TCR beta chain and its context. Ten or more counts support this clonotype. Its antigen specificity is not known. No much larger clone exists at a distance of one base, and base qualities are not known. The library relied on 5' RACE. Sequencing was performed on an Illumina HiSeq 2500. A second PCR of about 6 to 11 cycles was performed with a sample-barcoded 5' primer and a J-beta primer mix. Each TCR beta cDNA molecule received a unique molecular identifier from a template-switch 5' adaptor carrying 12 random nucleotides. Each sample yielded at least 3 million CDR3-containing paired-end reads. First-strand cDNA was synthesized from all RNA with the Mint cDNA synthesis kit, primed by a TRBC-specific oligonucleotide. Following uracil-DNA glycosylase treatment, all cDNA underwent a first 18-cycle PCR with the universal primers M1SS and BC2_uni_R. The study's own analysis went as follows. Normalization of each sample was performed by random selection of 1 million high-quality reads, each carrying a distinct molecular identifier. Instead of being binned into consensus sequences, reads that shared molecular identifiers were thrown out. CDR3 identification, clonotype clustering and error correction used MiTCR with a Q25 quality threshold and the strictest error-elimination algorithm. A nonparametric unseen species model with Euler transformation was used to estimate a lower bound on total TCR beta diversity. TCRdb passed the public sequencing reads through fastp at Q25 and MiXCR, retaining productive beta sequences. Each entry is one CDR3 protein sequence, shown with its most common DNA and genes. The V and J calls were not made by the authors but by TCRdb's processing. The sample records 2 million or so distinct CDR3 sequences, around half of which are singletons. Roughly 2% of the sample comes from the top ten.

Via the germline V gene (reference sequence), CDR1 is MNHEY and CDR2 SMNVEV. Germline trimming: 5 bases from V, 8 bases from J; junction bases outside gene matches: 20. Its CDR3 holds 17 amino acids, cysteine through phenylalanine. Solely the CDR3 DNA is kept, with 51 bases framed from the first base. The data belong to a study of blood T cells in healthy people across ages (dated by TCRdb to between 2015 and 2016). In the study overall: Template switching captured roughly one uniquely barcoded TCR beta cDNA molecule per two T cells in model experiments. For two donors (one aged 18 to 30 and one aged 80 or older), the study analyzed two additional independent replicas of 1 million unique cDNA reads from the same blood draw. To avoid experimental bias, donors of different ages were randomly spread across the sequencing lanes. The study measured age-related changes in TCR beta repertoire diversity using deep sequencing normalized with unique cDNA molecular identifiers. Four age groups were formed from the donors: young (average roughly 15 years), middle-aged (around 40), aged (approximately 60) and long-lived (82). The paper as a whole reports these results and caveats: The percentage of naive T cells measured by flow cytometry correlated strongly with observed TCR beta diversity. Because the CMV infection status of the donors was unknown, age-related changes in expanded clonotypes may potentially have been confounded. Compared with the aged group, the long-lived group had more naive CD4+ T cells, fewer expanded clones and increased TCR diversity, a pattern suggesting age selection. Estimates of total diversity based on one million sequenced T cells were considered lower bounds and underestimates. Bulk unsorted PBMC profiling prevented conclusive comparison of naive and antigen-experienced compartments. Observed TCR beta diversity per million T cells fell roughly linearly with age, and a significant reduction was already apparent by age around 40.

The roughly 39 donors, aged about 6 to 95 years, were systemically healthy Caucasian individuals from Russia. Approximately 9.3 milliliters of peripheral blood were drawn from each donor into EDTA-treated Vacutainer tubes. Ficoll-Paque density-gradient centrifugation was used to isolate PBMCs, with at least 7 million obtained per sample. Trizol reagent was used to extract total RNA from PBMCs, with at least 5.5 micrograms per sample. For every donor, flow cytometry on a PBMC aliquot measured the percentage of naive CD45RAhigh/CD27high T cells. The chain is made from TRBV27 and TRBJ1-2, with TRBD1 identical over 7 junction bases. The clonotype originates from a woman in her thirties or forties in good health. Sample: blood. The sequenced DNA is TGTGCCAGCAGTAGTTTAAAGGAGATCAACAGGGGTCGGGGCTACACCTTC. Translated, it reads CASSSLKEINRGRGYTF.